These 28 T cell receptor beta chains originate from one sample sequenced in a study of blood T cell repertoires in COVID-19 (TCRdb year 2020). The library was made by the immunoSEQ multiplex PCR assay. TCRdb retrieved this table from immuneACCESS and kept in-frame rearrangements only. Not all clones are present; in checked studies, unresolved V genes account for under half, and no reason is known for the remainder. The sample table lists about 330,000 clones, 70% to 90% of them with a count of one. Around 4% of the sample goes to the ten largest clones. Sequences were obtained from peripheral blood. The receptors come from a woman aged 50 to 60 with active or convalescent COVID-19.

The V and J genes are TRBV18 and TRBJ1-4; the D is unclear. Germline lookup yields CDR1 KGHSH and CDR2 LQKENI. CDR3 size: 16 residues. Trimming shortened V by 2 bases and J by 8 bases, and 18 bases separated the two germline ends. The CDR3 spells CASSPIDLAGMEKLFF. The DNA for the CDR3 is TGTGCCAGCTCACCAATAGACCTAGCTGGGATGGAAAAACTGTTTTTT. The full variable domain, rest sourced from reference TRBV18 and TRBJ1-4, is NAGVMQNPRHLVRRRGQEARLRCSPMKGHSHVYWYRQLPEEGLKFMVYLQKENIIDESGMPKERFSAEFPKEGPSILRIQQVVRGDSAAYFCASSPIDLAGMEKLFFGSGTQLSVL.

The V gene is TRBV7-8, the J gene TRBJ1-1, with D possibly TRBD1 on 5 matching bases. The germline V and J ends were trimmed by 0 bases and 1 base, with 9 bases remaining between them. The CDR3 is 15 amino acids. Germline V gene sequence: CDR1 SGHVS, CDR2 FQNEAQ. This CDR3 reads CASSLAQGWNTEAFF. The CDR3 DNA follows: TGTGCCAGCAGCTTAGCGCAGGGTTGGAACACTGAAGCTTTCTTT.

The chain has TRBV5-6 and TRBJ1-1, with a possible D match to TRBD1 (6 bases). CDR1 is SGHDT and CDR2 is YYEEEE in the germline V gene. V shed 4 bases and J shed 1 base, with 17 bases lying between them. CDR3 length: 16 amino acids. CDR3: CASSDTRGGPNTEAFF. The CDR3 nucleotides read TGTGCCAGCAGCGACACCCGGGGGGGCCCGAACACTGAAGCTTTCTTT.

V and J are TRBV6-2 or TRBV6-3 and TRBJ2-5, with D possibly TRBD1 on 6 matching bases. The V end lost 6 bases, the J end lost 7 bases, and 12 bases lay between the germline ends. Germline V gene data show CDR1 as MNHEY and CDR2 as SVGEGT. This CDR3 comprises 12 residues. CDR3 loop: CASRPTGMTQYF. The CDR3 coding sequence is TGTGCCAGCAGGCCTACAGGGATGACCCAGTACTTC.

The chain recombines TRBV9 with TRBJ2-2; D is perhaps TRBD1 (7 bases). The CDR3 contains 14 residues. Trimming cost V 2 bases and J 5 bases, with 10 bases left between them. Germline-derived CDR1 and CDR2 are SGDLS and YYNGEE. CDR3 nucleotides: TGTGCCAGCAGCGTGCAGGGGGGAACCGGGGAGCTGTTTTTT. Encoded protein: CASSVQGGTGELFF. Complete variable domain (other parts from reference TRBV9 and TRBJ2-2): DSGVTQTPKHLITATGQRVTLRCSPRSGDLSVYWYQQSLDQGLQFLIQYYNGEERAKGNILERFSAQQFPDLHSELNLSSLELGDSALYFCASSVQGGTGELFFGEGSRLTVL.

The chain has TRBV28 and TRBJ2-7; D not certain. The CDR3 length is 14 residues. CDR1 and CDR2 (germline): MDHEN, SYDVKM. V lost 2 bases and J 2 bases, leaving 10 bases between the germline ends. The CDR3: CASSLRGLTYEQYF. In nucleotides, the CDR3 is TGTGCCAGCAGTTTAAGAGGCCTAACCTACGAGCAGTACTTC.

Here the CDR3 DNA reads TGTGCCAGCAGCAGACAGGTCTTTACTGAAGCTTTCTTT. Encoded protein: CASSRQVFTEAFF. V gene TRBV12-3 or TRBV12-4 combines with J gene TRBJ1-1; D possibly corresponds to TRBD1 (6 bases). The CDR3 length is 13 residues. With 6 bases removed from V and 5 bases from J, the gap between germline ends came to 13 bases.

The gene calls are TRBV6-5 and TRBJ2-7; D is perhaps TRBD1 (6 bases). CDR3 length: 14 amino acids. V lost 4 bases to trimming and J lost 3 bases, with 13 bases between them. From germline, CDR1 is MNHEY and CDR2 SVGAGI. CDR3 loop: CASSSQGPDYEQYF. The CDR3 DNA reads TGTGCCAGCAGTTCACAGGGTCCCGACTACGAGCAGTACTTC.

The rearrangement uses TRBV28 and TRBJ1-2, with D unresolved. Germline lookup yields CDR1 MDHEN and CDR2 SYDVKM. This CDR3 contains 12 residues. V lost 4 bases, J lost 2 bases, and 5 bases lay in between. The CDR3 here is CASSSGNYGYTF. The CDR3 bases are TGTGCCAGCAGTTCGGGGAACTATGGCTACACCTTC.

The chain uses TRBV10-3 and TRBJ2-2; maybe TRBD2 (6 bases). The CDR3 has 16 residues. Trimming removed 9 bases at V and 1 base at J, with 18 bases between. Per the germline V gene, CDR1 is ENHRY and CDR2 is SYGVKD. In DNA form, the CDR3 reads TGTGCCATTGCGATCAGGTCCGGGGGGAACACCGGGGAGCTGTTTTTT. Encoded protein: CAIAIRSGGNTGELFF.

The chain uses TRBV6-4 and TRBJ2-2; perhaps TRBD1 as D (6 bases). V was pared by 6 bases and J by 0 bases, with 8 bases between. Germline loops: CDR1 MRHNA, CDR2 SNTAGT. CDR3 length: 14 residues. CDR3 in amino acids: CASRQGTNTGELFF. The CDR3 coding sequence is TGTGCCAGCAGACAGGGAACGAACACCGGGGAGCTGTTTTTT.

CDR3: CASSPRGIPFSGANVLTF. The CDR3 nucleotides read TGTGCCAGCAGCCCAAGAGGGATTCCGTTTTCTGGGGCCAACGTCCTGACTTTC. The chain recombines TRBV7-8 with TRBJ2-6, with D tentatively TRBD2 (5 bases). This CDR3 contains 18 residues. V was cut by 5 bases and J by 1 base, with 18 bases left in between. Germline CDR1 SGHVS, CDR2 FQNEAQ.

This clone was seen only once. The chain recombines TRBV9 with TRBJ1-1, with TRBD1 matching over 10 bases. V gave up 4 bases and J gave up 1 base; unmatched junction bases: 4. The V gene's germline CDR1 is SGDLS and CDR2 YYNGEE. The CDR3 loop spans 15 amino acids. In DNA, the CDR3 is TGTGCCAGCAGCACAGGACAGGGGGGGAACACTGAAGCTTTCTTT. It yields the protein CASSTGQGGNTEAFF.

The chain joins TRBV28 to TRBJ2-3; possible D gene TRBD1, 5 bases. The V and J ends lost 7 bases and 2 bases respectively, with 13 bases between them. Germline CDR1 reads MDHEN; CDR2 reads SYDVKM. The CDR3 is made up of 14 amino acids. CDR3 bases: TGTGCCAGCACACCCCAGGGATTCACAGATACGCAGTATTTT. Residues: CASTPQGFTDTQYF.

The chain combines TRBV2 with TRBJ1-4, with 10 bases identical to TRBD1. CDR3 size: 18 residues. Germline CDR1 SNHLY, CDR2 FYNNEI. After removal of 1 base from V and 7 bases from J, the junction contained 12 bases not matched to a gene. The CDR3 nucleotides are TGTGCCAGCAGTGAAGACCGGACAGGGGGGATATCTGGTGAAAAACTGTTTTTT. Amino acids: CASSEDRTGGISGEKLFF.

The rearrangement uses TRBV6-6 and TRBJ2-1; 7 nucleotides agree with TRBD2. CDR3 length equals 14 residues. CDR1 MNHNY and CDR2 SVGAGI come from the germline V gene (reference sequence). The V and J ends lost 2 bases and 3 bases, in that order; junction bases with no gene match: 1. This CDR3 reads CASSYREGYNEQFF. CDR3 DNA sequence: TGTGCCAGCAGTTACAGGGAGGGCTACAATGAGCAGTTCTTC.

V and J are TRBV7-2 and TRBJ2-1; TRBD2 agrees at 13 bases. The CDR3 runs 15 residues. V was pared by 6 bases and J by 6 bases, with 5 bases of the junction left unmatched. The germline V gene encodes CDR1 SGHTA and CDR2 FQGNSA. The CDR3 nucleotides read TGTGCCAGCAGTCCAACTAGCGGGAGGGCCAATGAGCAGTTCTTC. Amino acids: CASSPTSGRANEQFF.

The chain joins TRBV30 to TRBJ2-7; 11 nucleotides match TRBD2. Germline V gives CDR1 GTSNPN, CDR2 SVGIG (reference sequence). The CDR3 has 14 residues. The J segment lost 5 bases and the V segment lost 2 bases, leaving 5 bases of the junction unmatched. CDR3 nucleotide sequence: TGTGCCTGGAGTCATAGCGGGGGGGGCAACGAGCAGTACTTC. This translates into CAWSHSGGGNEQYF.

This clone has only a few counts. This chain uses TRBV27 with TRBJ1-6; D not certain. This CDR3 comprises 13 residues. CDR1 is MNHEY, CDR2 SMNVEV, per germline (reference sequence). V gave up 5 bases and J gave up 7 bases, with 9 bases separating them. CDR3 DNA: TGTGCCAGCAGTACTCGATGGAATTCACCCCTCCACTTT. Its translation is CASSTRWNSPLHF.

CDR3 protein: CASSLPPAYNEQFF. The DNA for the CDR3 is TGTGCCAGCAGCCTCCCACCGGCCTACAATGAGCAGTTCTTC. J is TRBJ2-1 and V is TRBV7-9; D unresolved. This CDR3 is 14 amino acids long. CDR1 and CDR2 (germline): SEHNR, FQNEAQ (reference sequence). The V gene lost 5 bases and the J gene lost 2 bases, with 10 bases spanning the gap.

The chain combines TRBV20-1 with TRBJ1-5; D is unclear. CDR3 length: 12 residues. V was shortened by 3 bases and J by 4 bases, with 7 bases between the two germline ends. CDR1 and CDR2 from the germline V gene are DFQATT and SNEGSKA (reference sequence). CDR3 DNA: TGCAGTGCTAGTCGAGGTAATCAGCCCCAGCATTTT. Its protein product is CSASRGNQPQHF.

This clone was seen just once. The rearrangement joins TRBV11-2 to TRBJ2-7; D possibly corresponds to TRBD2 (6 bases). Trimming pared 4 bases from V and 0 bases from J, leaving 13 bases between. The CDR3 has 15 amino acids. Germline V gene data show CDR1 as SGHAT and CDR2 as FQNNGV. Here the CDR3 reads CASSSLALSSYEQYF. DNA of the CDR3: TGTGCCAGCAGCTCCCTAGCGCTCAGCTCCTACGAGCAGTACTTC.

Comments on this clone: The same CDR3 arises from other DNA sequences in this sample as well. This chain joins TRBV12-3 or TRBV12-4 and TRBJ1-5; unclear D gene. Trimming cost V 3 bases and J 4 bases, with 4 bases left between them. This CDR3 region has 12 residues. The CDR3 reads CASSFGNQPQHF. The CDR3 region has the DNA TGTGCCAGCAGTTTCGGGAATCAGCCCCAGCATTTT.

J is TRBJ2-5 and V is TRBV3-1 (or the pseudogene TRBV3-2); possibly TRBD2 for D (5 bases). The CDR3 is 14 amino acids. The V end lost 1 base, the J end lost 5 bases, and 11 bases lay between the germline ends. In germline, CDR1 is LGHDT, CDR2 YNNKEL (reference sequence). The CDR3 DNA reads as TGTGCCAGCAGCCAAGGGACTGGCCGGGAGACCCAGTACTTC. Translating gives CASSQGTGRETQYF.

The V and J genes are TRBV5-1 and TRBJ1-5, with D possibly matching TRBD1 (6 bases). CDR1 is SGHRS and CDR2 is YFSETQ in the germline V gene. The CDR3 contains 15 residues. The ends were cut back, 2 bases at V and 5 bases at J, with 14 bases in the middle. For the CDR3, the DNA is TGCGCCAGCAGCTTCTCAGGGGAGCCCCATCAGCCCCAGCATTTT. Its protein is CASSFSGEPHQPQHF.

The rearrangement uses TRBV4-3 and TRBJ2-7; TRBD2 matches at 10 bases. Unmatched junction bases numbered 8, after V lost 4 bases and J lost 5 bases. Looked up from germline, CDR1 is LGHNA and CDR2 is YSLEER. The CDR3 is 15 amino acids. The CDR3 nucleotides read TGCGCCAGCAGCCGGACCGCTAGCGGGAGAGACGAGCAGTACTTC. Translation gives CASSRTASGRDEQYF.

V is TRBV28 and J is TRBJ1-5; 7 bases match TRBD1. CDR1 and CDR2 from the germline V gene are MDHEN and SYDVKM. The CDR3 contains 14 residues. Trimming removed 6 bases from V and 5 bases from J; junction bases left unmatched: 7. Written as DNA, the CDR3 is TGTGCCAGCAGGCAAGCAGGGGGACATCAGCCCCAGCATTTT. Protein product: CASRQAGGHQPQHF.

This chain connects TRBV10-3 to TRBJ2-5; TRBD1 agrees at 10 bases. Germline CDR1 is ENHRY and CDR2 is SYGVKD. The CDR3 covers 15 residues. J lost 2 bases, V lost 6 bases, and 6 bases had no gene match. For the CDR3, the DNA is TGTGCCATCAGCGAGGGACAGGGGCCTCAAGAGACCCAGTACTTC. Amino acid sequence: CAISEGQGPQETQYF.